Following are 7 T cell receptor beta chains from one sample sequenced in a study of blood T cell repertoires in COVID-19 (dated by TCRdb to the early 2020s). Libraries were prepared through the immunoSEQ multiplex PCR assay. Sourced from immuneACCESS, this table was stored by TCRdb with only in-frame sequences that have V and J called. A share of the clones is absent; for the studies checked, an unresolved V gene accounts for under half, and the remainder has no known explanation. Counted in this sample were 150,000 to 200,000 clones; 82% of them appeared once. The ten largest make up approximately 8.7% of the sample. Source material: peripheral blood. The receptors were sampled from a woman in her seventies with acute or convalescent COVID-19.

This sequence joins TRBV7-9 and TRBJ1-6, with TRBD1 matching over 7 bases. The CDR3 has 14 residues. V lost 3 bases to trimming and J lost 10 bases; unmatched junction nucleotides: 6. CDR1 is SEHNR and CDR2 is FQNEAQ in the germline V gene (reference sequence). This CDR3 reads CASSFGQEGSPLHF. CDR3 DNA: TGTGCCAGCAGCTTCGGACAGGAAGGCTCACCCCTCCACTTT.

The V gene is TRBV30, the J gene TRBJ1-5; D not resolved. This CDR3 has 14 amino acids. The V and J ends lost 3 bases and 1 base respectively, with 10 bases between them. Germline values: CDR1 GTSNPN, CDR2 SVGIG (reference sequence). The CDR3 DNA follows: TGTGCCTGGAGGTCTCGGCGGAGCAATCAGCCCCAGCATTTT. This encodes CAWRSRRSNQPQHF.

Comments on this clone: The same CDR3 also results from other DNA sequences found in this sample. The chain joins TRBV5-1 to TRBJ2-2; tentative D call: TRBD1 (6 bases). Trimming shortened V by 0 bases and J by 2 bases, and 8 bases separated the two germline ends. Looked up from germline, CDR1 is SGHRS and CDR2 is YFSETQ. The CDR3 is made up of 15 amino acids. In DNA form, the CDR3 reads TGCGCCAGCAGCTTGGGGGGACAAAACACCGGGGAGCTGTTTTTT. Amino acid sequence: CASSLGGQNTGELFF.

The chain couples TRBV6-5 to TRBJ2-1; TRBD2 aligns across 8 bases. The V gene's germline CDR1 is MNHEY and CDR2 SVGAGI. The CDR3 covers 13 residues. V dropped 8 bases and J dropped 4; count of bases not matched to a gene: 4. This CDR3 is CASRLAPYNEQFF. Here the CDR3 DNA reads TGTGCCAGCCGACTAGCGCCTTACAATGAGCAGTTCTTC.

The CDR3 sequence is CASSFNVLTGQGDYTF. CDR3 in DNA: TGCGCCAGCAGCTTTAATGTACTGACTGGACAGGGTGACTACACCTTC. The gene calls are TRBV5-1 and TRBJ1-2; the match to TRBD1 covers 8 bases. V gave up 2 bases and J gave up 10 bases; unmatched junction bases: 16. This CDR3 has 16 residues. Germline V gene lookup returns CDR1 SGHRS and CDR2 YFSETQ.

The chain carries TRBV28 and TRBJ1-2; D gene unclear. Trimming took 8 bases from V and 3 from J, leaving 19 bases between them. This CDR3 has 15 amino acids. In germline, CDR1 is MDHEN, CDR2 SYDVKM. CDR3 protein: CASRDGGPPDYGYTF. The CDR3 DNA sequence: TGTGCCAGCCGAGATGGAGGACCGCCAGACTATGGCTACACCTTC.

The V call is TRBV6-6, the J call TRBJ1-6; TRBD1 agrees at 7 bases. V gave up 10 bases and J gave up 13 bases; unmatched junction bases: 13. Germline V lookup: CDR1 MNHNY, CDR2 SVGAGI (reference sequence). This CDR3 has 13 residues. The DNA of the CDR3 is TGTGCCACCAGGGTACAGGGGCCCTACCCCCTCCACTTT. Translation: CATRVQGPYPLHF.